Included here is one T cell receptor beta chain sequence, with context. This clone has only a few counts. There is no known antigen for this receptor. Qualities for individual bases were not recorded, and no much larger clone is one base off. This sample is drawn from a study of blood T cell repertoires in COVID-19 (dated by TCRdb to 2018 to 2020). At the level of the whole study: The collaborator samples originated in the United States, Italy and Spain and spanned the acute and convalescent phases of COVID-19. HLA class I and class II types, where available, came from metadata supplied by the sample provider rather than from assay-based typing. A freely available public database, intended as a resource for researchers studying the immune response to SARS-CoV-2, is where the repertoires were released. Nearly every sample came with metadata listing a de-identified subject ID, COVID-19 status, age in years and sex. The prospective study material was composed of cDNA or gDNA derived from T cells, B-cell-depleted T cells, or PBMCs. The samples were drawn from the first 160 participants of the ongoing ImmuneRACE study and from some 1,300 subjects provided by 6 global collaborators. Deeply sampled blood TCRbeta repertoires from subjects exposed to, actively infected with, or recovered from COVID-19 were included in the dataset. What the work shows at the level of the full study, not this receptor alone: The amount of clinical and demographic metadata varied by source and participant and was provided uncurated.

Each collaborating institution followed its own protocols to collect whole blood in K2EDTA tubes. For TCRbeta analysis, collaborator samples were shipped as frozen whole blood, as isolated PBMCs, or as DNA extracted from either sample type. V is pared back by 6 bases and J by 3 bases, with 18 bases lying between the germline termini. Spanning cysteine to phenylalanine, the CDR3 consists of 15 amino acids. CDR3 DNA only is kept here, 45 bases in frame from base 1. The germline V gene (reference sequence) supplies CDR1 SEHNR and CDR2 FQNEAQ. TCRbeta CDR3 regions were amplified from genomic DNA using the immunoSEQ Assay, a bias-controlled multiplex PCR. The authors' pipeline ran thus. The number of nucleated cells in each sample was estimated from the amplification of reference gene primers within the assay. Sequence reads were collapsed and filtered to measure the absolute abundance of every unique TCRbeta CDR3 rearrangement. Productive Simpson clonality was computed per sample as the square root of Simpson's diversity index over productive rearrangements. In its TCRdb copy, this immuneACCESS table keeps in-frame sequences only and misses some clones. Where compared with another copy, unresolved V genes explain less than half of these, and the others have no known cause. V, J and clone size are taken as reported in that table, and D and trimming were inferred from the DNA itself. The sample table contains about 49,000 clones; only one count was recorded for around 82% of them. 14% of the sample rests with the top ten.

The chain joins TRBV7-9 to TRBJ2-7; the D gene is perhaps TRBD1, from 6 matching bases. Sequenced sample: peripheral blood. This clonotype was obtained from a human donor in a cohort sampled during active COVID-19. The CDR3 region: CASRSYRDPIYEQYF. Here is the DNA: TGTGCCAGCAGGTCCTACAGGGATCCCATCTACGAGCAGTACTTC.